The rows below give T cell receptor beta chains drawn from one sample of a study of T cell repertoires in cytomegalovirus infection. These receptors have no known antigen. TCRdb processed the reads anew with MiXCR; each CDR3 protein has one entry. The repertoire consists of 450,000 to 550,000 distinct CDR3 sequences, with about two fifths occurring once and the leading ten covering about two fifths. Here the sequenced sample was cultured PBMCs, taken from culture after CMV antigen stimulation. Receptors were obtained from a human donor in good health (CMV status not recorded). Some clones in this sample may be carry-over from other donors' samples. Each CDR3 is given with its conserved first and last residue. A D gene is named only where the DNA matches it firmly. A clone size is listed for some rows: how often the clone was seen (once, few, many), or a class if it is expanded.

j_call d_call clone_size v_call cdr3_nt cdr3_aa
TRBJ2-1 TRBD2 few TRBV6-1 TGTGCCAGTACGCCGACTAGCGGGACCCACAATGAGCAGTTCTTC CASTPTSGTHNEQFF
TRBJ2-1 NA NA TRBV7-8 TGTGCCAGCAGCTCGAATTCGTTCCCCGGAAATGAGCAGTTCTTC CASSSNSFPGNEQFF
TRBJ2-7 NA many TRBV7-2 TGTGCCAGCAGCTTTTTGGGTTCCTACGAGCAGTACTTC CASSFLGSYEQYF
TRBJ1-2 NA NA TRBV19 TGTGCCAGTACCACAGGTTGGGCTAACTATGGCTACACCTTC CASTTGWANYGYTF
TRBJ2-2 TRBD2 NA TRBV7-7 TGTGCCAGCAGCTTAGCTGAGCGGGGGCCTCGGGGCACCGGGGAGCTGTTTTTT CASSLAERGPRGTGELFF
TRBJ2-7 NA few TRBV6-1 TGTGCCAGCAGTGTCGCGACTTACTACGAGCAGTACTTC CASSVATYYEQYF
TRBJ1-5 TRBD1 many TRBV7-2 TGTGCCAGCAGCTTAAGGACAGGGACCAATCAGCCCCAGCATTTT CASSLRTGTNQPQHF
TRBJ2-7 TRBD2 NA TRBV4-1 TGCGCCAGCAGCCAAGTGGTAGCGGGGGACTACGAGCAGTACTTC CASSQVVAGDYEQYF
TRBJ2-1 NA few TRBV7-2 TGTGCCAGCAGCACACGGCCAGGGCTGAATGAGCAGTTCTTC CASSTRPGLNEQFF
TRBJ2-3 NA few TRBV27 TGTGCCAGCAGTACGGTGCCGGTAAGGGCAGATACGCAGTATTTT CASSTVPVRADTQYF
TRBJ1-1 NA NA TRBV6-1 TGTGCCAGCAGTGGCGATTGGGTGAACACTGAAGCTTTCTTT CASSGDWVNTEAFF
TRBJ1-5 TRBD1 few TRBV7-8 TGTGCCAGCACCCGGGGCAGGGGGATAGGCAATCAGCCCCAGCATTTT CASTRGRGIGNQPQHF
TRBJ2-5 NA NA TRBV7-2 TGTGCCAGCAGCTTAGCCTGGGGGGAAGAGACCCAGTACTTC CASSLAWGEETQYF
TRBJ1-4 NA NA TRBV12-3/TRBV12-4 TGTGCCAGTCTAGGACCTAATAATGAAAAACTGTTTTTT CASLGPNNEKLFF
TRBJ1-5 NA few TRBV6-1 TGTGCCAGCAGTGAAGGGGGAGGGTATGCCAATCAGCCCCAGCATTTT CASSEGGGYANQPQHF
TRBJ2-1 TRBD2 NA TRBV19 TGTGCCAGTAGTACCCCCTGGACTAGCGGGAGGAGCTCCTACAATGAGCAGTTCTTC CASSTPWTSGRSSYNEQFF
TRBJ2-3 NA many TRBV7-2 TGTGCCAGCAGCCTCGTGACCCTAGCTACAGATACGCAGTATTTT CASSLVTLATDTQYF
TRBJ2-2 NA few TRBV7-8 TGTGCCAGCAGCGGCGGACGGACCGGGGAGCTGTTTTTT CASSGGRTGELFF
TRBJ1-4 TRBD1 NA TRBV28 TGTGCCAGCAGGTTACCGGGACAGGCGGAAAAACTGTTTTTT CASRLPGQAEKLFF
TRBJ2-1 TRBD2 NA TRBV19 TGTGCCAGTAGTACGCTAGCGGGAACCCCCCACAATGAGCAGTTCTTC CASSTLAGTPHNEQFF
TRBJ1-2 NA few TRBV6-1 TGTGCCAGCAGGCCCTTTTCACAGGTAGCTGGCTACACCTTC CASRPFSQVAGYTF
TRBJ1-5 TRBD1 NA TRBV6-1 TGTGCCAGCAGTGGGGCCCGGGGGGACAGCGCCAATCAGCCCCAGCATTTT CASSGARGDSANQPQHF
TRBJ2-7 NA few TRBV12-3/TRBV12-4 TGTGCCAGCAGTTTAGAGCGGTACTACGAGCAGTACTTC CASSLERYYEQYF
TRBJ1-1 NA NA TRBV19 TGTGCCAGTAGTTTTCGGGAGGCTGAAGCTTTCTTT CASSFREAEAFF
TRBJ1-1 NA NA TRBV11-1 TGTGCCAGCAGCCACCCCGGCGGGGGAGCGGGTGAAGCTTTCTTT CASSHPGGGAGEAFF
TRBJ2-7 TRBD2 NA TRBV7-8 TGTGCCAGCAGCTTAGGTCTGAGAATAGCGGGTTCCTACGAGCAGTACTTC CASSLGLRIAGSYEQYF
TRBJ1-1 NA once TRBV6-4 TGTGCCAGCATCGTGGATCCCACTGAAGCTTTCTTT CASIVDPTEAFF
TRBJ2-1 NA once TRBV28 TGTGCCAGCACCACGCCGGCCGGGTCTGAGCAGTTCTTC CASTTPAGSEQFF
TRBJ1-1 NA once TRBV19 TGTGCCAGTAGTATCTGGAACACTGAAGCTTTCTTT CASSIWNTEAFF
TRBJ2-7 NA NA TRBV5-4 TGTGCCAGCAGCTTGGTCGAAGAGCAGTACTTC CASSLVEEQYF
TRBJ2-7 TRBD1 few TRBV11-1 TGTGCCAGCAGCTTAGGAGGGACAGGGGGCAGATACGAGCAGTACTTC CASSLGGTGGRYEQYF
TRBJ2-1 TRBD1 few TRBV7-2 TGTGCCAGCAGCGGGCGGACAGGCAGCCACAATGAGCAGTTCTTC CASSGRTGSHNEQFF
TRBJ2-5 NA NA TRBV9 TGTGCCAGCAGCGCTCGGGGGGCCAGCTCTCAAGAGACCCAGTACTTC CASSARGASSQETQYF
TRBJ2-5 TRBD2 many TRBV7-2 TGTGCCAGCAGCTTGGGACTAGCGGTAAAAGAGACCCAGTACTTC CASSLGLAVKETQYF
TRBJ1-2 NA many TRBV7-2 TGTGCCAGCAGCTTAGAGACTCTTGGCTACACCTTC CASSLETLGYTF
TRBJ2-1 TRBD1 few TRBV2 TGTGCCAGCAGCTCTAGACAGGGGGTTTACAATGAGCAGTTCTTC CASSSRQGVYNEQFF
TRBJ2-7 NA many TRBV7-2 TGTGCCAGCAGCTTAAGTTTCGGGCAAGGGTACGAGCAGTACTTC CASSLSFGQGYEQYF
TRBJ1-1 NA few TRBV6-5 TGTGCCAGCAGCGAAAGCTGGGAGGGGAGCACTGAAGCTTTCTTT CASSESWEGSTEAFF
TRBJ2-1 TRBD1 many TRBV12-3/TRBV12-4 TGTGCCAGCAGTTTAGTAGGACAGGGGGCAGGTGAGCAGTTCTTC CASSLVGQGAGEQFF
TRBJ1-5 TRBD1 NA TRBV7-2 TGTGCCAGCAGTTACAGGGACAGAAGCAATCAGCCCCAGCATTTT CASSYRDRSNQPQHF
TRBJ2-7 NA few TRBV2 TGTGCCAGCAGCCAACAACAGGGATTGTCCTACGAGCAGTACTTC CASSQQQGLSYEQYF
TRBJ2-6 TRBD1 NA TRBV6-1 TGTGCCTGCTGGGACAGGGGGCGAGGGGCCAACGTCCTGACTTTC CACWDRGRGANVLTF
TRBJ1-6 NA few TRBV7-9 TGTGCCAGCACCCCGGGGGGCAGGTCGAATTCACCCCTCCACTTT CASTPGGRSNSPLHF
TRBJ2-2 NA NA TRBV7-6 TGTGCCAGCAGCTTACGTGGGCGGGCCGGGGAGCTGTTTTTT CASSLRGRAGELFF
TRBJ2-7 NA NA TRBV18 TGTGCCAGCTCACCACCGTGGGACTCCTACGAGCAGTACTTC CASSPPWDSYEQYF
TRBJ2-3 NA NA TRBV7-2 TGTGCCAGCAGACCCCTGGCCCATAGCACAGATACGCAGTATTTT CASRPLAHSTDTQYF
TRBJ2-5 TRBD1 few TRBV2 TGTGCCAGCAGTGAGTACAGGGGCCAAGAGACCCAGTACTTC CASSEYRGQETQYF
TRBJ1-2 TRBD1 few TRBV19 TGTGCCAGTAGTACGGGACAGGCTTTGATGAGCTATGGCTACACCTTC CASSTGQALMSYGYTF
TRBJ2-1 TRBD2 NA TRBV7-2 TGTGCCAGCAGCTCATCACTAGCGGGGGGGCGCAATGAGCAGTTCTTC CASSSSLAGGRNEQFF
TRBJ1-5 NA once TRBV6-2/TRBV6-3 TGTGCCAGCAGCCCTTCCTGGGGGTATAGCAATCAGCCCCAGCATTTT CASSPSWGYSNQPQHF
TRBJ2-5 NA NA TRBV5-1 TGCGCCAGCAAGACGGGGGACTGGACGAGCCACGGGGGGACCCAGTACTTC CASKTGDWTSHGGTQYF
TRBJ1-4 NA few TRBV7-2 TGTGCCAGCAGCTTATGGCATGGCGAAAAACTGTTTTTT CASSLWHGEKLFF